What follows are 31 T cell receptor beta chains derived from one specimen sequenced in a study of T cells in localized non-small cell lung cancer. Profiling relied on immunoSEQ multiplex PCR, and the TCRdb table lists in-frame clones only, not all of them. The table includes around 26,000 clones, approximately 88% detected once. The input for sequencing was peripheral blood mononuclear cells, taken before any cancer treatment. The source of these receptors is a woman aged 35 to 70 with stage III lung adenocarcinoma.

This chain uses TRBV19 with TRBJ1-6; 9 bases are a match to TRBD1. Germline CDR1 is LNHDA and CDR2 is SQIVND (reference sequence). This CDR3 contains 15 residues. Unmatched junction bases numbered 10, after V lost 6 bases and J lost 10 bases. The CDR3 reads CASSLMGQGKSPLHF. The CDR3 nucleotides are TGTGCCAGTAGCTTGATGGGACAGGGAAAATCACCCCTCCACTTT.

This chain uses TRBV9 with TRBJ1-4; D call uncertain. The germline V gene encodes CDR1 SGDLS and CDR2 YYNGEE. Trimming left V 0 bases short and J 0 bases short, with 3 bases between. This CDR3 has 14 residues. CDR3 protein: CASSVGATNEKLFF. The CDR3 nucleotides read TGTGCCAGCAGCGTAGGGGCAACTAATGAAAAACTGTTTTTT.

The chain joins TRBV10-1 to TRBJ2-5; possibly TRBD2 for D (7 bases). Germline CDR1 and CDR2: WNHNN and SYGVQD (reference sequence). Trimming left V 5 bases short and J 1 base short, with 11 bases between. The CDR3 is made up of 14 amino acids. The CDR3 DNA reads TGCGCCAGCAGTTCTGGGGGGGCCCAAGAGACCCAGTACTTC. Protein product: CASSSGGAQETQYF.

The rearrangement uses TRBV5-1 and TRBJ2-7; no clear D. V was cut by 0 bases and J by 5 bases, with 15 bases left in between. Germline V CDR1 and CDR2: SGHRS, YFSETQ. There are 15 residues in the CDR3. The CDR3 spells CASSLAALGGNEQYF. In DNA form, the CDR3 reads TGCGCCAGCAGCTTGGCTGCTCTGGGTGGGAACGAGCAGTACTTC.

This chain links TRBV10-2 with TRBJ2-6; tentative D call: TRBD2 (6 bases). CDR3 length: 14 amino acids. The germline gives CDR1 WSHSY, CDR2 SAAADI. Trimming cost V 8 bases and J 2 bases, with 10 bases left between them. The CDR3 DNA follows: TGCGCCAGCGGGGGGACGGCTGGGGCCAACGTCCTGACTTTC. Translated: CASGGTAGANVLTF.

This sequence joins TRBV5-4 and TRBJ2-7; the D gene is possibly TRBD2 (7 bases). Trimming cost V 0 bases and J 2 bases, with 9 bases left between them. Germline CDR1 SGHNT, CDR2 YYREEE (reference sequence). There are 14 residues in the CDR3. CDR3 nucleotide sequence: TGTGCCAGCAGCTTGGACGGGGGGCCCTACGAGCAGTACTTC. This codes for CASSLDGGPYEQYF.

This chain links TRBV19 with TRBJ1-5; 8 nucleotides line up with TRBD1. The J segment lost 6 bases and the V segment lost 4 bases, leaving 11 bases of the junction unmatched. The CDR3 consists of 16 residues. Per germline, CDR1 LNHDA and CDR2 SQIVND (reference sequence). CDR3 loop: CASSSQPGGLVQPQHF. The CDR3, as DNA: TGTGCCAGTAGTAGTCAGCCAGGGGGCTTGGTTCAGCCCCAGCATTTT.

The chain links TRBV15 to TRBJ1-1, with a tentative D call TRBD1 (5 bases). The CDR3 is 15 amino acids. V was cut by 0 bases and J by 7 bases, with 15 bases left in between. CDR1 is LNHNV and CDR2 is YYDKDF in the germline V gene (reference sequence). The CDR3 bases are TGTGCCACCAGCAGAGATTCGAGGGCGGGGGGTGAAGCTTTCTTT. Its protein is CATSRDSRAGGEAFF.

The chain has TRBV5-1 and TRBJ1-2; TRBD1 matches at 7 bases. V was pared by 3 bases and J by 4 bases, with 12 bases of the junction left unmatched. The CDR3 covers 16 residues. Germline assignment: CDR1 SGHRS and CDR2 YFSETQ. CDR3 in amino acids: CASSSTTGAGPYGYTF. The CDR3, as DNA: TGCGCCAGCAGCTCCACTACAGGGGCCGGGCCCTATGGCTACACCTTC.

V and J are TRBV5-6 and TRBJ2-7; TRBD1 is a possible D gene (6 bases). The V end lost 2 bases, the J end lost 4 bases, and 10 bases lay between the germline ends. The length of the CDR3 is 13 residues. Germline CDR1 SGHDT, CDR2 YYEEEE. The CDR3 protein is CASSLVDRYEQYF. The CDR3 region has the DNA TGTGCCAGCAGCTTAGTCGACAGGTACGAGCAGTACTTC.

The CDR3, as DNA: TGTGCCAGCAGCTTAGATGGTACCGAGGGATACAATGAGCAGTTCTTC. This encodes CASSLDGTEGYNEQFF. This chain uses TRBV11-3 with TRBJ2-1, with TRBD2 as a possible D gene (5 bases). The V and J ends lost 0 bases and 4 bases respectively, with 13 bases between them. The germline gives CDR1 SGHNT, CDR2 YENEEA. This CDR3 has 16 amino acids.

This clone has just one count. The CDR3 DNA sequence: TGCGCCAGCAGCATGGGGGGACAGGGGTATGAGCAGTTCTTC. It yields the protein CASSMGGQGYEQFF. J is TRBJ2-1 and V is TRBV5-1; 10 bases map to TRBD1. CDR1 and CDR2 from the germline V gene are SGHRS and YFSETQ. This CDR3 has 14 residues. V lost 4 bases and J lost 8; bases outside the gene matches: 6.

J is TRBJ2-2 and V is TRBV11-2, with a tentative D call TRBD1 (6 bases). CDR1 and CDR2 (germline): SGHAT, FQNNGV. V was trimmed by 3 bases and J by 5 bases, leaving 13 bases between them. The CDR3 spans 15 residues. Here the CDR3 DNA reads TGTGCCAGCAGCTTGGGGGCCAGAGCTACCGGGGAGCTGTTTTTT. Translating it yields CASSLGARATGELFF.

The CDR3, as DNA: TGCGCCAGCAGCCACCGGCTTCTCGTCCTCACAGATACGCAGTATTTT. Its translation: CASSHRLLVLTDTQYF. The V and J genes are TRBV5-1 and TRBJ2-3; D uncertain. The germline CDR1 and CDR2 sequences are SGHRS and YFSETQ. V lost 4 bases and J 2 bases, leaving 17 bases between the germline ends. This CDR3 region has 16 residues.

This chain's CDR3 is CASSLGPTGNTIYF. The CDR3 DNA is TGTGCCAGCAGCTTGGGTCCTACTGGAAACACCATATATTTT. The chain carries TRBV5-8 and TRBJ1-3, with unresolved D. From germline, CDR1 is SGHTS and CDR2 YDEGEE. The length of the CDR3 is 14 residues. Trimming removed 0 bases from V and 2 bases from J, with 6 bases in between.

J is TRBJ2-7 and V is TRBV4-3, with D possibly called TRBD1 or TRBD2 (6 bases each). The germline gives CDR1 LGHNA, CDR2 YSLEER. There are 16 residues in the CDR3. Trimming shortened V by 4 bases and J by 3 bases, and 19 bases separated the two germline ends. CDR3 in DNA: TGCGCCAGCAGCCCCACCTTCGGGGGCGGCAGCTACGAGCAGTACTTC. It is translated as CASSPTFGGGSYEQYF.

The chain couples TRBV9 to TRBJ2-1; D unresolved. This CDR3 region has 12 residues. V lost 3 bases to trimming and J lost 3 bases, with 4 bases between them. CDR1 and CDR2 from the germline V gene are SGDLS and YYNGEE. The chain's CDR3 is CASSGNYNEQFF. The CDR3 DNA is TGTGCCAGCAGCGGGAACTACAATGAGCAGTTCTTC.

This clone was observed a few times. V usage is TRBV6-1 and J usage is TRBJ1-2, with TRBD1 as a possible D gene (6 bases). The CDR3 is 14 residues long. V lost 5 bases to trimming and J lost 8 bases, with 18 bases between them. Germline V CDR1 and CDR2: MNHNS, SASEGT. This CDR3 reads CASSSYPRGGGYTF. Written as DNA, the CDR3 is TGTGCCAGCAGTAGCTACCCCAGGGGAGGAGGCTACACCTTC.

This clone occurred once. This rearrangement joins TRBV10-3 to TRBJ2-1; D is perhaps TRBD2 (5 bases). Trimming left V 8 bases short and J 4 bases short, with 18 bases between. The CDR3 is made up of 15 amino acids. The germline V gene has CDR1 ENHRY and CDR2 SYGVKD. CDR3 in DNA: TGTGCCATCGGAGGTATAAACCCCAAATACAATGAGCAGTTCTTC. It specifies CAIGGINPKYNEQFF.

The rearrangement joins TRBV7-9 to TRBJ1-4, with D unclear. The CDR3 extends over 16 amino acids. In germline, CDR1 is SEHNR, CDR2 FQNEAQ (reference sequence). V was cut by 0 bases and J by 4 bases, with 12 bases left in between. The CDR3 sequence is CASSLAVGANNEKLFF. The CDR3 DNA follows: TGTGCCAGCAGCTTAGCGGTAGGAGCCAATAATGAAAAACTGTTTTTT.

The chain joins TRBV6-6 to TRBJ2-7; a weak D match, TRBD2 (6 bases). The V end lost 8 bases, the J end lost 2 bases, and 19 bases lay between the germline ends. Per germline, CDR1 MNHNY and CDR2 SVGAGI (reference sequence). The CDR3 covers 15 residues. The CDR3 is CASAGGERAAYEQYF. In DNA form, the CDR3 reads TGTGCCAGCGCGGGCGGGGAACGGGCGGCCTACGAGCAGTACTTC.

The CDR3 sequence: CASSLVSSPADTQYF. CDR3 nucleotides: TGTGCCAGCAGCTTAGTGAGCAGTCCGGCGGATACGCAGTATTTT. V and J are TRBV11-2 and TRBJ2-3; no clear D. The CDR3 spans 15 residues. The V and J ends lost 1 base and 6 bases respectively, with 14 bases between them. CDR1 and CDR2 (germline): SGHAT, FQNNGV. Filled out from reference TRBV11-2 and TRBJ2-3, the complete variable domain reads EAGVAQSPRYKIIEKRQSVAFWCNPISGHATLYWYQQILGQGPKLLIQFQNNGVVDDSQLPKDRFSAERLKGVDSTLKIQPAKLEDSAVYLCASSLVSSPADTQYFGPGTRLTVL.

This chain connects TRBV13 to TRBJ1-6; 7 nucleotides agree with TRBD1. V was pared by 5 bases and J by 6 bases, with 4 bases of the junction left unmatched. The CDR3 is 14 residues long. In germline, CDR1 is PRHDT, CDR2 FYEKMQ (reference sequence). CDR3 sequence reads: CASSLDRANSPLHF. DNA of the CDR3: TGTGCCAGCAGCCTCGACAGGGCTAATTCACCCCTCCACTTT.

V is TRBV6-1 and J is TRBJ2-2, with D possibly being TRBD1 (5 bases). The CDR3 is made up of 15 amino acids. CDR1 MNHNS and CDR2 SASEGT come from the germline V gene. V was cut by 2 bases and J by 13 bases, with 20 bases left in between. CDR3 amino acids: CASSERVPDPRGLFF. Here the CDR3 DNA reads TGTGCCAGCAGTGAAAGGGTTCCCGACCCTAGGGGGCTGTTTTTT.

This clone has just one count. The V call is TRBV28, the J call TRBJ1-4, with 7 bases that match TRBD1. Trimming at V came to 2 bases and at J to 8 bases, leaving 5 bases not matched to a gene. The CDR3 extends over 14 amino acids. CDR1 is MDHEN, CDR2 SYDVKM, per germline. DNA for the CDR3: TGTGCCAGCAGTTTAGCAGGGGGTTTGGAAAAACTGTTTTTT. Amino acid sequence: CASSLAGGLEKLFF.

V and J are TRBV7-9 and TRBJ2-7, with 10 bases that match TRBD2. V trimming: 4 bases; J trimming: 6 bases; junction bases outside the gene matches: 15. The CDR3 has 17 residues. Germline CDR1 reads SEHNR; CDR2 reads FQNEAQ (reference sequence). CDR3: CASSSPPGTSVRTEQYF. CDR3 coding DNA: TGTGCCAGCAGCTCCCCCCCCGGGACTAGCGTCCGAACCGAGCAGTACTTC.

The chain couples TRBV5-1 to TRBJ1-4, with no clear D. The V gene lost 4 bases and the J gene lost 7 bases, with 23 bases spanning the gap. The CDR3 is 17 residues long. The germline V gene has CDR1 SGHRS and CDR2 YFSETQ. The CDR3 here is CASSPSNVVDFTEKLFF. As DNA, the CDR3 is TGCGCCAGCAGCCCCTCAAACGTAGTGGATTTTACTGAAAAACTGTTTTTT.

The V call is TRBV6-5, the J call TRBJ2-4; D remains unclear. V was trimmed by 6 bases and J by 0 bases, leaving 9 bases between them. This CDR3 is built from 14 residues. In germline, CDR1 is MNHEY, CDR2 SVGAGI. CDR3: CASRADLAKNIQYF. The CDR3 DNA sequence: TGTGCCAGCAGGGCAGACCTAGCCAAAAACATTCAGTACTTC.

This clone was picked up one time. This chain links TRBV9 with TRBJ2-7; tentatively, D is TRBD2 (7 bases). Per the germline V gene, CDR1 is SGDLS and CDR2 is YYNGEE. V was pared by 1 base and J by 2 bases, with 10 bases between. The CDR3 is 14 residues long. The CDR3 here is CASSVSGGTYEQYF. CDR3 nucleotide sequence: TGTGCCAGCAGCGTATCGGGGGGCACCTACGAGCAGTACTTC.

The chain has TRBV6-1 and TRBJ2-5; possibly TRBD2 for D (6 bases). CDR3 length: 18 residues. The germline V and J ends were trimmed by 4 bases and 5 bases, with 26 bases remaining between them. Germline CDR1 reads MNHNS; CDR2 reads SASEGT. CDR3 DNA sequence: TGTGCCAGCAGTGCAGAGATTCCCCCACGGGAGATTAGGGAGACCCAGTACTTC. This gives the protein CASSAEIPPREIRETQYF.

J is TRBJ2-4 and V is TRBV10-2; D is ambiguous. The CDR3 is made up of 13 amino acids. Trimming took 3 bases from V and 5 from J, leaving 8 bases between them. Germline CDR1 and CDR2: WSHSY and SAAADI. CDR3 sequence reads: CASSETVQNIQYF. CDR3 DNA sequence: TGCGCCAGCAGTGAAACGGTCCAAAACATTCAGTACTTC.